The present T cell receptor beta chain was sequenced within a study of cytomegalovirus exposure and HLA in healthy donors. The CDR3 has 13 residues. Per the germline V gene, CDR1 is GTSNPN and CDR2 is SVGIG (reference sequence). V lost 4 bases to trimming and J lost 6 bases; unmatched junction nucleotides: 7. This clone was seen just once. Primers for the PCR totalled 60 Vbeta and 13 Jbeta. The repertoire was sequenced with immunoSEQ multiplex PCR; TCRdb's copy has only in-frame clones and lacks some. The sample contains about 160,000 clones, approximately 82% of which appear only once. V gene TRBV30 combines with J gene TRBJ2-7, with 9 bases that match TRBD1. The TCR comes from a male donor in good health and CMV-seronegative. The specimen sequenced was PBMCs. The CDR3 bases are TGTGCCTGGAATCCGGGACAGGGATCCGAGCAGTACTTC. Amino acids: CAWNPGQGSEQYF.